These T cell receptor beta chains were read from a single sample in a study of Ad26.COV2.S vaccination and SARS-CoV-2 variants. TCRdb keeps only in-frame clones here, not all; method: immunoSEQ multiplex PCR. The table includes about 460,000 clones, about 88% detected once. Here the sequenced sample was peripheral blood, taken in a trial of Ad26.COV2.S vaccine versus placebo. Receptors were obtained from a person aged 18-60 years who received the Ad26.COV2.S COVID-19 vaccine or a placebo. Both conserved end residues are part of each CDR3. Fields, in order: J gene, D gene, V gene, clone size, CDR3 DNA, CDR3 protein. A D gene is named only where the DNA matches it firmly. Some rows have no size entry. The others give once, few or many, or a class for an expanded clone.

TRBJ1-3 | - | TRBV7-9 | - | TGTGCCAGCAGCTCAAATTCGGTCTCTGGAAACACCATATATTTT | CASSSNSVSGNTIYF
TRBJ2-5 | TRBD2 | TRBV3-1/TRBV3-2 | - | TGTGCCATCTTCGTGGGGGGGGATAAAGAGACCCAGTACTTC | CAIFVGGDKETQYF
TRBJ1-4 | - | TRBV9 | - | TGTGCCAGCAGGGGGGAAGGGCAGGGCGATGAAAAACTGTTTTTT | CASRGEGQGDEKLFF
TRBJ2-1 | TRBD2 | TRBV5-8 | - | TGTGCCAGCAGCTTTGCAGCGGGGAGCCAAGAGCAGTTCTTC | CASSFAAGSQEQFF
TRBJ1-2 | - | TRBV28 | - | TGTGCCAGCAGTTCGCCCCATTATAGGAACTATGGCTACACCTTC | CASSSPHYRNYGYTF
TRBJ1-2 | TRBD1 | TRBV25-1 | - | TGTGCCAGCAGTAAGGGGGACAGGGTCGTGGGCTACACCTTC | CASSKGDRVVGYTF
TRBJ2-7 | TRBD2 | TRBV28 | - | TGTGCCAGCAGTTTTACTAGCGGGAGGGATTTAAGAGGCGAGCAGTACTTC | CASSFTSGRDLRGEQYF
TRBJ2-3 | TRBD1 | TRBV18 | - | TGTGCCAGCTCACGCTCCACGGGGACAGGGATTGCAGATACGCAGTATTTT | CASSRSTGTGIADTQYF
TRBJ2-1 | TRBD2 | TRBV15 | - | TGTGCCACCAGCAGAGTTGGGATTGGACTAGCGGGAGTGCTCAATGAGCAGTTCTTC | CATSRVGIGLAGVLNEQFF
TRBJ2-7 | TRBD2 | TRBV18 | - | TGTGCCAGCTCACCAGCCAGCGGGAACTACGAGCAGTACTTC | CASSPASGNYEQYF
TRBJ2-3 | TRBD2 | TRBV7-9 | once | TGTGCCAGCAGCAAGGGACTAGCGGGGAAGCGCACAGATACGCAGTATTTT | CASSKGLAGKRTDTQYF
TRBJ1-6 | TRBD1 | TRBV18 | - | TGTGCCAGCTCCCCCGGGACAGGGGGCGCCGGGTATAATTCACCCCTCCACTTT | CASSPGTGGAGYNSPLHF
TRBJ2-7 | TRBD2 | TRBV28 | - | TGTGCCAGCAGTGCCTCTCTAGCGGGAGGGCCAGGGCAGTACTTC | CASSASLAGGPGQYF
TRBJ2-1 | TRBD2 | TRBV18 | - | TGTGCCAGCTCGGGACTAGCGGGAAGCAATGAGCAGTTCTTC | CASSGLAGSNEQFF
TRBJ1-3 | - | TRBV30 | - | TGTGCCTGGAGTGTACCGGGCGGGAACACCATATATTTT | CAWSVPGGNTIYF
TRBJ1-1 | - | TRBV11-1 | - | TGTGCCAGCAGCCGTGGGACGGGGAACACTGAAGCTTTCTTT | CASSRGTGNTEAFF
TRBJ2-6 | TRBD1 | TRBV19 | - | TGTGCCAGTAGCGCCGACAGGGGGAACGTCCTGACTTTC | CASSADRGNVLTF